This entry describes one TCR beta chain. What it binds is not known. This sample was taken from a study of cytomegalovirus exposure and HLA in healthy donors. Study conclusions and caveats: The listing of some 170 TCR beta chains classed them as cytomegalovirus-associated.

PCR involved 60 Vbeta and 13 Jbeta primers. The repertoire was sequenced with immunoSEQ multiplex PCR; TCRdb's copy has only in-frame clones and lacks some. Altogether fewer than 150,000 clones are present, about four fifths being singletons, with the ten largest covering about 4.9%. CDR3 length: 15 amino acids. V was pared by 0 bases and J by 5 bases, with 1 base of the junction left unmatched. Germline V CDR1 and CDR2: SGHNT, YYREEE (reference sequence). The sequence derives from a young man in good health. The chain is built from TRBV5-4 and TRBJ2-2; TRBD1 aligns across 10 bases. The material sequenced was PBMCs. This CDR3 reads CASSLGQGATGELFF. The CDR3 nucleotides read TGTGCCAGCAGCTTGGGACAGGGGGCGACCGGGGAGCTGTTTTTT.